The source of this T cell receptor beta chain is a study of T-cell reconstitution after alpha-beta-depleted transplantation in children. Regarding the study as a whole: T-cell numbers and diversity one year post-transplant derived largely from freshly generated T cells. Roughly two months post-transplant, alpha-beta T cells reportedly originated from several hundred graft clones that had expanded.

Trimming left V 5 bases short and J 4 bases short, with 9 bases between. CDR3 length: 13 amino acids. The TCRbeta library was prepared with unique molecular identifiers. A single record per CDR3 protein comes from TCRdb applying MiXCR to the PCR reads. The sample includes about 260,000 distinct CDR3 sequences, roughly 8.2% of them seen just once. This clonotype was seen ten or more times. The target antigen is unknown. This receptor was obtained from a male patient between 10 and 17 years old who had a stem cell transplant for acute lymphoblastic leukemia, so the T cells may come from the graft donor. The starting material was PBMCs, mostly from graft donor cells, obtained 180 days after TCRalphabeta/CD19-depleted stem cell transplant. This sequence joins TRBV12-3 or TRBV12-4 and TRBJ2-1; D is ambiguous. The chain's CDR3 is CASSAGRYNEQFF. In DNA form, the CDR3 reads TGTGCCAGCAGTGCTGGACGGTACAATGAGCAGTTCTTC.